This T cell receptor (beta chain) was sequenced during a study of cytomegalovirus exposure and HLA in healthy donors. This clone turned up a few times. What it recognizes is unknown. CDR3 length equals 14 residues. Germline CDR1 and CDR2: LNHDA and SQIVND (reference sequence). Germline trimming cut 3 bases from V and 3 bases from J; bases unmatched to any gene: 2. Study-level findings and limits: According to an earlier analysis, most TCR beta V segments yielded productive rearrangements about 90% or about 30% of the time. The investigators catalogued 164 TCR beta chains as cytomegalovirus-associated. A later analysis associated some 16,000 TCR beta sequences with HLA alleles at a 0.05 false discovery rate.

Sampled while nominally healthy, donors likely had unrecorded immune exposures. PCR employed 60 Vbeta and 13 Jbeta primers. Clones were sequenced by immunoSEQ multiplex PCR, and TCRdb holds only the in-frame ones, with some missing. The sample holds 30,000 to 40,000 clones, approximately 80% seen once. The genes are TRBV19 and TRBJ2-7; 10 positions agree with TRBD2. The specimen sequenced was PBMCs. The TCR comes from a woman younger than 30 in good health and CMV-seronegative. In DNA, the CDR3 is TGTGCCAGTAGTATGTCTAGCGGGAGCTACGAGCAGTACTTC. Residues: CASSMSSGSYEQYF. Looking up the rest from reference TRBV19 and TRBJ2-7 gives the full variable domain: DGGITQSPKYLFRKEGQNVTLSCEQNLNHDAMYWYRQDPGQGLRLIYYSQIVNDFQKGDIAEGYSVSREKKESFPLTVTSAQKNPTAFYLCASSMSSGSYEQYFGPGTRLTVT.